Here is one T cell receptor beta chain with its context. The source of the sample is a study of a mutant IDH1 vaccine in newly diagnosed glioma. Time point here: baseline, week 1 (first vaccination visit). Treatment denoted: pre-vaccination baseline after standard-of-care therapy. Here immunoSEQ multiplex PCR was the method, and the copy in TCRdb shows in-frame clones only, minus some. The sample lists around 37,000 clones, 60% to 80% occurring once. The CDR3 totals 17 residues. Germline V CDR1 and CDR2: SGHNT, YYREEE (reference sequence). The ends were cut back, 4 bases at V and 5 bases at J, with 23 bases in the middle.

The source of this sequence is a man in his forties with glioma. Some clones in this sample may be carry-over from other donors' samples. The source material was PBMCs, sampled from a glioma patient treated with radiotherapy, temozolomide or both. This chain joins TRBV5-4 and TRBJ2-3, with D perhaps matching TRBD1 (6 bases). CDR3 loop: CASSPSPITGPQDTQYF. The CDR3, as DNA: TGTGCCAGCAGCCCATCTCCTATCACAGGGCCTCAAGATACGCAGTATTTT.